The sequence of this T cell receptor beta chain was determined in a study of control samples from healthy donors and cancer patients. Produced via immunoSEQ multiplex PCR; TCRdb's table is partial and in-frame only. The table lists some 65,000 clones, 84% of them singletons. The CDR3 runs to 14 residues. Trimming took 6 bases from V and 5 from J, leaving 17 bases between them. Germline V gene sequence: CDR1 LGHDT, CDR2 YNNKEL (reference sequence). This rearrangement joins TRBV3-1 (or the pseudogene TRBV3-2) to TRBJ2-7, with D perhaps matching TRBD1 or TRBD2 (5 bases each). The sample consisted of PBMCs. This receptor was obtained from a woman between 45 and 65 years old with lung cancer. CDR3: CASRPRGGGNEQYF. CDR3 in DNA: TGTGCCAGCAGACCCCGGGGCGGTGGGAACGAGCAGTACTTC.